The entry that follows covers one TCR beta chain sequence. This record belongs to a study of cytomegalovirus exposure and HLA in healthy donors. Use of 60 Vbeta and 13 Jbeta primers characterized the PCR. Some clones are missing from TCRdb's copy, which holds only in-frame ones; the method was immunoSEQ multiplex PCR. The data hold 100,000 to 150,000 clones, with 75% to 90% observed a single time. Sequencing was performed on PBMCs. The receptor was derived from a woman aged 35 to 49 in good health and CMV-seropositive.

CDR3 nucleotide sequence: TGCGCCAGCAGCTTGGCAGAGCAGGGGACCGGGGAGCTGTTTTTT. Protein product: CASSLAEQGTGELFF. The rearrangement joins TRBV5-1 to TRBJ2-2, with a possible D match to TRBD1 (6 bases). The CDR3 runs to 15 residues. Per the germline V gene, CDR1 is SGHRS and CDR2 is YFSETQ. Trimming stripped 0 bases from V and 5 bases from J, with 11 bases between. Looking up the rest from reference TRBV5-1 and TRBJ2-2 gives the full variable domain: KAGVTQTPRYLIKTRGQQVTLSCSPISGHRSVSWYQQTPGQGLQFLFEYFSETQRNKGNFPGRFSGRQFSNSRSEMNVSTLELGDSALYLCASSLAEQGTGELFFGEGSRLTVL.